A single sample gave rise to the 21 T cell receptor beta chains below, sequenced in a study of CD8 T cells in ankylosing spondylitis. Findings and caveats of the study: Ankylosing spondylitis blood appeared to carry a characteristic TCR beta motif of fewer than 10 highly homologous variants.

TCRdb independently ran MiXCR on the 5' RACE reads; one entry per CDR3 protein. The table lists 250,000 to 350,000 distinct CDR3 sequences, 8% of them singletons, with approximately 15% in the top ten. These TCRs' antigens remain unknown. The material sequenced was blood, either unsorted or a sorted T cell fraction (not recorded which). The receptors stem from a male donor with ankylosing spondylitis.

This clonotype was observed a handful of times. The chain combines TRBV12-3 or TRBV12-4 with TRBJ2-1; possible D gene TRBD2, 7 bases. V lost 3 bases, J lost 6 bases, and 15 bases lay in between. This CDR3 has 15 amino acids. The CDR3 spells CASSFLGGPINEQFF. The CDR3, as DNA: TGTGCCAGCAGTTTTCTCGGGGGGCCCATCAATGAGCAGTTCTTC.

The V call is TRBV20-1, the J call TRBJ2-5; D gene uncertain. CDR1 is DFQATT and CDR2 is SNEGSKA in the germline V gene (reference sequence). The CDR3 runs 11 residues. Trimming removed 2 bases from V and 5 bases from J, with 6 bases in between. The CDR3 DNA follows: TGCAGTGCTAGAACTGTCGAGACCCAGTACTTC. Its translation is CSARTVETQYF.

As concerns this clonotype: One junction end does not reproduce the germline sequence, and a read error may be involved. The V gene is TRBV20-1, the J gene TRBJ2-3; unclear D gene. The CDR3 length is 14 residues. Germline CDR1 DFQATT, CDR2 SNEGSKA (reference sequence). The CDR3 protein is CSARGSFSTDTQYF. The DNA of the CDR3 is TGCAGTGCCAGAGGCAGCTTTAGCACAGATACGCAGTATTTT.

The chain links TRBV12-3 or TRBV12-4 to TRBJ2-1; D ambiguous. This CDR3 is 12 amino acids long. Trimming stripped 4 bases from V and 8 bases from J, with 9 bases between. The CDR3 sequence: CASSSVTHEQFF. The CDR3 nucleotides read TGTGCCAGCAGTTCGGTCACCCATGAGCAGTTCTTC.

The chain joins TRBV20-1 to TRBJ2-1; a possible D gene is TRBD2 (6 bases). CDR3 length: 13 residues. V lost 5 bases and J lost 4, with 12 bases in between. Germline CDR1 is DFQATT and CDR2 is SNEGSKA (reference sequence). The CDR3 DNA reads TGCAGTGCTCCGGGAGACTATTACAATGAGCAGTTCTTC. Translated: CSAPGDYYNEQFF.

This clonotype turned up a few times. The V call is TRBV7-3, the J call TRBJ2-1; perhaps TRBD2 as D (6 bases). Looked up from germline, CDR1 is SGHTA and CDR2 is FQGTGA. The CDR3 is 14 residues long. V lost 0 bases and J lost 9, with 12 bases in between. The CDR3 region is CASSLTRGLAEQFF. DNA for the CDR3: TGTGCCAGCAGCTTAACGCGGGGACTGGCTGAGCAGTTCTTC.

Many counts were recorded for this clonotype. This chain uses TRBV29-1 with TRBJ2-7, with a weak D call TRBD1 (5 bases). The CDR3 extends over 11 amino acids. Trimming left V 4 bases short and J 2 bases short, with 6 bases between. Germline V CDR1 and CDR2: SQVTM, ANQGSEA. The CDR3 reads CSVGQPYEQYF. CDR3 sequence (DNA): TGCAGCGTTGGACAGCCCTACGAGCAGTACTTC.

Written as DNA, the CDR3 is TGTGCCAGCAGCACGCAGGATCAGGGAGCCATCTATGGCTACACCTTC. Encoded protein: CASSTQDQGAIYGYTF. The rearrangement uses TRBV9 and TRBJ1-2; a possible D gene is TRBD1 (5 bases). Trimming shortened V by 4 bases and J by 4 bases, and 20 bases separated the two germline ends. Germline V gene sequence: CDR1 SGDLS, CDR2 YYNGEE. The CDR3 runs 16 residues.

The chain joins TRBV10-1 to TRBJ1-1, with unresolved D. The CDR3 consists of 13 residues. Germline loops: CDR1 WNHNN, CDR2 SYGVQD (reference sequence). Trimming removed 5 bases from V and 8 bases from J, with 15 bases in between. This CDR3 reads CASSSSPKREAFF. The CDR3 DNA is TGCGCCAGCAGTTCATCCCCGAAGAGGGAAGCTTTCTTT.

V is TRBV6-2 or TRBV6-3 and J is TRBJ1-1; no clear D. The V and J ends lost 0 bases and 1 base respectively, with 6 bases between them. This CDR3 spans 14 amino acids. Germline loops: CDR1 MNHEY, CDR2 SVGEGT. CDR3 nucleotide sequence: TGTGCCAGCAGTTACTCGGGGTGGAACACTGAAGCTTTCTTT. Encoded protein: CASSYSGWNTEAFF.

V usage is TRBV12-3 or TRBV12-4 and J usage is TRBJ1-6; D may be TRBD1 (6 bases). V was pared by 5 bases and J by 7 bases, with 18 bases between. CDR3 length: 16 residues. CDR3 loop: CASSLRGLQGNSPLHF. CDR3 DNA: TGTGCCAGCAGTCTGCGTGGTTTACAGGGAAATTCACCCCTCCACTTT.

This chain uses TRBV15 with TRBJ2-2, with 11 nucleotides matching TRBD1. The V gene end was trimmed by 6 bases and the J gene end by 7 bases; junction bases not matched to a gene: 4. Germline V gene sequence: CDR1 LNHNV, CDR2 YYDKDF (reference sequence). This CDR3 spans 14 amino acids. In nucleotides, the CDR3 is TGTGCCACCAGGCGGGACAGGGGGAACGGGGAGCTGTTTTTT. Encoded protein: CATRRDRGNGELFF.

The chain joins TRBV7-6 to TRBJ2-3, with TRBD2 matching over 11 bases. V gave up 5 bases and J gave up 6 bases; unmatched junction bases: 7. CDR3 size: 15 residues. Germline CDR1 reads SGHVS; CDR2 reads FNYEAQ. Written as DNA, the CDR3 is TGTGCCAGCAGCCGAAGTAGCGGGAGGGGCGATACGCAGTATTTT. Amino acid sequence: CASSRSSGRGDTQYF. Full variable domain (outside the CDR3, taken from reference TRBV7-6 and TRBJ2-3): GAGVSQSPRYKVTKRGQDVALRCDPISGHVSLYWYRQALGQGPEFLTYFNYEAQQDKSGLPNDRFSAERPEGSISTLTIQRTEQRDSAMYRCASSRSSGRGDTQYFGPGTRLTVL.

This chain joins TRBV7-3 and TRBJ2-1; the match to TRBD2 covers 9 bases. With V trimmed by 5 bases and J by 8 bases, 10 bases remained unmatched. Germline CDR1 and CDR2: SGHTA and FQGTGA. The CDR3 has 15 residues. The CDR3 protein is CASSHSGRAADEQFF. DNA of the CDR3: TGTGCCAGCAGCCATAGCGGGAGAGCGGCGGATGAGCAGTTCTTC. Looking up the rest from reference TRBV7-3 and TRBJ2-1 gives the full variable domain: GAGVSQTPSNKVTEKGKYVELRCDPISGHTALYWYRQSLGQGPEFLIYFQGTGAADDSGLPNDRFFAVRPEGSVSTLKIQRTERGDSAVYLCASSHSGRAADEQFFGPGTRLTVL.

This clonotype has a handful of counts. The genes are TRBV20-1 and TRBJ2-7, with D uncertain. Trimming left V 4 bases short and J 4 bases short, with 11 bases between. This CDR3 has 12 amino acids. The V gene's germline CDR1 is DFQATT and CDR2 SNEGSKA (reference sequence). The CDR3, as DNA: TGCAGTGCTACTGAGGAACTGTACGAGCAGTACTTC. Its protein product is CSATEELYEQYF.

The genes are TRBV4-1 and TRBJ2-7; TRBD1 might be the D (7 bases). V lost 1 base and J 4 bases, leaving 20 bases between the germline ends. This CDR3 spans 17 amino acids. Germline values: CDR1 MGHRA, CDR2 YSYEKL. The DNA for the CDR3 is TGCGCCAGCAGCCAAGGGGGGGTTATCGGGACAGCATACGAGCAGTACTTC. Translation: CASSQGGVIGTAYEQYF.

This clonotype was seen a handful of times. The rearrangement links TRBV3-1 to TRBJ2-3; maybe TRBD2 (6 bases). Germline CDR1 and CDR2: LGHDT and YNNKEL (reference sequence). Trimming removed 3 bases at V and 6 bases at J, with 10 bases between. The CDR3 sequence is 13 residues long. The CDR3 coding sequence is TGTGCCAGCAGCCAGGGGGGAGCGGATACGCAGTATTTT. It is translated as CASSQGGADTQYF.

The V call is TRBV5-1, the J call TRBJ2-3, with 9 nucleotides matching TRBD2. This CDR3 spans 16 amino acids. Germline CDR1 reads SGHRS; CDR2 reads YFSETQ. With 4 bases clipped from V and 4 bases from J, the junction kept 10 bases outside the gene matches. The chain's CDR3 is CASSQTSGLPPDTQYF. The CDR3 coding sequence is TGCGCCAGCAGCCAGACTAGCGGCCTCCCCCCAGATACGCAGTATTTT.

Concerning this clonotype itself: This may stem from a read error, because a much larger clone lies one nucleotide away. The CDR3 does not close with the conserved phenylalanine or tryptophan, likely indicating a read error. The chain uses TRBV18 and TRBJ2-7; tentative D call: TRBD1 (8 bases). Germline lookup yields CDR1 KGHSH and CDR2 LQKENI. Between the trimmed V and J ends, which lost 5 bases and 3 bases, there was a span of 14 bases. This CDR3 has 14 amino acids. The CDR3 DNA follows: TGTGCCAGCTCAAAAACAGGGGGGGTCTACGAGCAGTACCTC. As protein: CASSKTGGVYEQYL.

This clonotype came up many times. This sequence joins TRBV5-1 and TRBJ2-2; possible D gene TRBD1, 6 bases. The CDR3 consists of 14 residues. With 3 bases removed from V and 4 bases from J, the gap between germline ends came to 10 bases. The germline V gene has CDR1 SGHRS and CDR2 YFSETQ. The CDR3 sequence is CASSSRGITGELFF. The CDR3 bases are TGCGCCAGCAGCTCCAGGGGCATCACCGGGGAGCTGTTTTTT.

Written as DNA, the CDR3 is TGTGCCAGCGCTATATTGAATCTCCAATGGGGCTACACCTTC. It yields the protein CASAILNLQWGYTF. This chain uses TRBV7-9 with TRBJ1-2; D is uncertain. Germline V CDR1 and CDR2: SEHNR, FQNEAQ (reference sequence). With 8 bases removed from V and 8 bases from J, the gap between germline ends came to 21 bases. The length of the CDR3 is 14 residues.